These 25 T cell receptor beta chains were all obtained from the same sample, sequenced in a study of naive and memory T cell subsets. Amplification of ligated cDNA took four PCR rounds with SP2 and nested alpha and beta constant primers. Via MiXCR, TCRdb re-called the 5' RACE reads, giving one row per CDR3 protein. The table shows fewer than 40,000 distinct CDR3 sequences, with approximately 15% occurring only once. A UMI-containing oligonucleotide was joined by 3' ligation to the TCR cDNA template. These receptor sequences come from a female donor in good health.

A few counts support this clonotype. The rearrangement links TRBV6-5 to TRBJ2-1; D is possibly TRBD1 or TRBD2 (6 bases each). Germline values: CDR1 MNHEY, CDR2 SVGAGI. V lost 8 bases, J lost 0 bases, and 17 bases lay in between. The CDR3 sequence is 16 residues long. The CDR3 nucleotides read TGTGCCAGCCGGCGTGGGGGGCAGAGCTCCTACAATGAGCAGTTCTTC. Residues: CASRRGGQSSYNEQFF.

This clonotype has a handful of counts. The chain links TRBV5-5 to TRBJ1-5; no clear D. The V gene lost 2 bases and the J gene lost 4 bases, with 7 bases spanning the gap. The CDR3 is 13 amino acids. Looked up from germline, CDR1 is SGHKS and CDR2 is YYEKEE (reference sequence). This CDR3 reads CASSFSPNQPQHF. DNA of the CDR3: TGTGCCAGCAGCTTCTCGCCTAATCAGCCCCAGCATTTT.

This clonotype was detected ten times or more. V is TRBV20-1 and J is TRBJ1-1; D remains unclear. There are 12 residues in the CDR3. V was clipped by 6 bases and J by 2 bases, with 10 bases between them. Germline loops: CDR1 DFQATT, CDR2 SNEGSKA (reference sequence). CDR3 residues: CSAVARNTEAFF. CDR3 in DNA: TGCAGTGCCGTTGCTAGAAACACTGAAGCTTTCTTT.

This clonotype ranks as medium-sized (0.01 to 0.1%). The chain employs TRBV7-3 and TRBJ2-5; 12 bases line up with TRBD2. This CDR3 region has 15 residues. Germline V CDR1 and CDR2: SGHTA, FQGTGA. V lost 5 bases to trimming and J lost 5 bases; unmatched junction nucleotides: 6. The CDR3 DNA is TGTGCCAGCAGCCCGGGACTAGCGGGCTGGGAGACCCAGTACTTC. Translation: CASSPGLAGWETQYF.

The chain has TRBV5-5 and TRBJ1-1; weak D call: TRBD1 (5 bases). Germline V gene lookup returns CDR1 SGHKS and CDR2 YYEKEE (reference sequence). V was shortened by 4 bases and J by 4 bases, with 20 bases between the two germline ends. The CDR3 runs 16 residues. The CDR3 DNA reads TGTGCCAGCAGCACTCACCCCGGGAGGGGTTCCACTGAAGCTTTCTTT. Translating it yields CASSTHPGRGSTEAFF.

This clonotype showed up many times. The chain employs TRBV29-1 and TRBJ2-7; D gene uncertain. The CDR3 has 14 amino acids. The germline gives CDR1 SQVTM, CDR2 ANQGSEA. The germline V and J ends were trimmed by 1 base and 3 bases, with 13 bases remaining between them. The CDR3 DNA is TGCAGCGTTGAAGTTTCTGGCAGAGACTACGAGCAGTACTTC. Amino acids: CSVEVSGRDYEQYF.

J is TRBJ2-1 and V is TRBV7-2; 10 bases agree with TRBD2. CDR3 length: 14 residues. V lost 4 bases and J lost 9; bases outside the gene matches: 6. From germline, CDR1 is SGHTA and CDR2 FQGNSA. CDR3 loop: CASSSTSGVGEQFF. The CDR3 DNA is TGTGCCAGCAGCTCTACTAGCGGGGTTGGTGAGCAGTTCTTC. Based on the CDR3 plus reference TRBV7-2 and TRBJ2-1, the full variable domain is GAGVSQSPSNKVTEKGKDVELRCDPISGHTALYWYRQSLGQGLEFLIYFQGNSAPDKSGLPSDRFSAERTGGSVSTLTIQRTQQEDSAVYLCASSSTSGVGEQFFGPGTRLTVL.

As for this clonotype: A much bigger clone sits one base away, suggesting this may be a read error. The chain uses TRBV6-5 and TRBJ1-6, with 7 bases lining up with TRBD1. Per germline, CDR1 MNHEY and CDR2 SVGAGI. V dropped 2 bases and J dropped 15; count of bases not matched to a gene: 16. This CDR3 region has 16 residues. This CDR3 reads CASSYQDRVLGRFLHF. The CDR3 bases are TGTGCCAGCAGTTACCAAGACAGGGTACTGGGGCGATTCCTCCACTTT.

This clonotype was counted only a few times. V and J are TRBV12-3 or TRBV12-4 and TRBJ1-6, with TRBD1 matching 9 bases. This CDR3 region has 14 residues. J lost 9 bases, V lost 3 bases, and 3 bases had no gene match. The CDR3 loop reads CASSLDRGGSPLHF. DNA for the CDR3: TGTGCCAGCAGTTTGGACAGGGGTGGTTCACCCCTCCACTTT.

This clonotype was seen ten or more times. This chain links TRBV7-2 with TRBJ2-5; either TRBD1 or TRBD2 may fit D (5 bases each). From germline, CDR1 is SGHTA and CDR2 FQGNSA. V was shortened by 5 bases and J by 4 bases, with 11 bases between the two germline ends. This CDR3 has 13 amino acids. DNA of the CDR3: TGTGCCAGCAGCCCGGCAGGGAGAGAGACCCAGTACTTC. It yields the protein CASSPAGRETQYF. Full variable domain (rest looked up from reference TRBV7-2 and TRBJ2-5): GAGVSQSPSNKVTEKGKDVELRCDPISGHTALYWYRQSLGQGLEFLIYFQGNSAPDKSGLPSDRFSAERTGGSVSTLTIQRTQQEDSAVYLCASSPAGRETQYFGPGTRLLVL.

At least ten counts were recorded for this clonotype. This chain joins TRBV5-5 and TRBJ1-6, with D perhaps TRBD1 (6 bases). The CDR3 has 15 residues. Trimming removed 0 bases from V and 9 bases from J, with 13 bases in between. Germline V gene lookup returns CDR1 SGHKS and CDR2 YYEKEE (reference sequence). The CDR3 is CASSLVQGGISPLHF. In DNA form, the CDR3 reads TGTGCCAGCAGCTTGGTACAGGGTGGGATTTCACCCCTCCACTTT.

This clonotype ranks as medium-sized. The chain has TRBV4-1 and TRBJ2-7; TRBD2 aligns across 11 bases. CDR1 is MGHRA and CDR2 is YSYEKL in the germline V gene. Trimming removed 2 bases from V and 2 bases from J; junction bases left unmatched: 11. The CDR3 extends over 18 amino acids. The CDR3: CASSQLTTTSGTAYEQYF. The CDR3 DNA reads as TGCGCCAGCAGCCAACTTACGACGACTAGCGGGACAGCCTACGAGCAGTACTTC.

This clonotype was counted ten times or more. In DNA form, the CDR3 reads TGTGCCAGCAGTTACCATGGGGGGGGGACCACCCCCTACGAGCAGTACTTC. Its translation is CASSYHGGGTTPYEQYF. The rearrangement links TRBV6-5 to TRBJ2-7; 7 bases map to TRBD2. With V trimmed by 2 bases and J by 2 bases, 12 bases remained unmatched. This CDR3 has 17 residues. In germline, CDR1 is MNHEY, CDR2 SVGAGI.

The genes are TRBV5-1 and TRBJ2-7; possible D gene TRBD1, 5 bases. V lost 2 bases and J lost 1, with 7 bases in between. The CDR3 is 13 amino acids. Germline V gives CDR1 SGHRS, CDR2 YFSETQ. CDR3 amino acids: CASSFDRSYEQYF. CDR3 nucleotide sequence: TGCGCCAGCAGCTTCGACAGATCCTACGAGCAGTACTTC. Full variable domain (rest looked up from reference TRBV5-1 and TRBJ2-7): KAGVTQTPRYLIKTRGQQVTLSCSPISGHRSVSWYQQTPGQGLQFLFEYFSETQRNKGNFPGRFSGRQFSNSRSEMNVSTLELGDSALYLCASSFDRSYEQYFGPGTRLTVT.

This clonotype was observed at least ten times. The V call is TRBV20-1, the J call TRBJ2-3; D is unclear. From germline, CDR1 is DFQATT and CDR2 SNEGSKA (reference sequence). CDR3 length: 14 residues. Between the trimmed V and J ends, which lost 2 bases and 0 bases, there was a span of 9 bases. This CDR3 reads CSARSGSSTDTQYF. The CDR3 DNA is TGCAGTGCTAGATCTGGGTCTAGCACAGATACGCAGTATTTT.

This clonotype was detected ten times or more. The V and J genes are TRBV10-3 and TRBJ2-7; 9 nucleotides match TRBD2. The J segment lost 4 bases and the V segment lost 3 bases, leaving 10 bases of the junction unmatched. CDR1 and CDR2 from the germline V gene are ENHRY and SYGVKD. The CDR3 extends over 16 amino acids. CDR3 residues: CAISEPGRGGGYEQYF. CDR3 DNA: TGTGCCATCAGTGAACCTGGGCGGGGGGGCGGATACGAGCAGTACTTC.

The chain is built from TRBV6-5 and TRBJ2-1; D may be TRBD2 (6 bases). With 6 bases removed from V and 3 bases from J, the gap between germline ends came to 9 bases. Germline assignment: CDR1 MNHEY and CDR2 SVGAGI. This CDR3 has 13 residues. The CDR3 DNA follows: TGTGCCAGCAGGGGACTTGACTACAATGAGCAGTTCTTC. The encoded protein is CASRGLDYNEQFF.

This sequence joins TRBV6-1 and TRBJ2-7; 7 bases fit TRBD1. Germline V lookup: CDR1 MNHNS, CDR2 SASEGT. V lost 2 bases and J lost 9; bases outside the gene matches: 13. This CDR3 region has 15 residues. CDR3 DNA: TGTGCCAGCAGTGAATCACAGAGGCGAGGGGGCGCGCAGTACTTC. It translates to CASSESQRRGGAQYF.

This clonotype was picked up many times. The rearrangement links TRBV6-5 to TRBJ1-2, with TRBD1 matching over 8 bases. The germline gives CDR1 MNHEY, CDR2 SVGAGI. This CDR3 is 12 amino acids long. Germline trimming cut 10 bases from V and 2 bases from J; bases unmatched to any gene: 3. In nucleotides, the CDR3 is TGTGCCATCCGACAGGGGAACTATGGCTACACCTTC. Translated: CAIRQGNYGYTF.

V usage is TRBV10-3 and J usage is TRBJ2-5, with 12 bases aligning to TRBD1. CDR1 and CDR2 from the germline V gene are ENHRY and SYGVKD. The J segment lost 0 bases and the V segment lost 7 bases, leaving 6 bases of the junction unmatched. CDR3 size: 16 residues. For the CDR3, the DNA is TGTGCCATCAACCGGGGGACAGGGGGCGACCAAGAGACCCAGTACTTC. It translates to CAINRGTGGDQETQYF.

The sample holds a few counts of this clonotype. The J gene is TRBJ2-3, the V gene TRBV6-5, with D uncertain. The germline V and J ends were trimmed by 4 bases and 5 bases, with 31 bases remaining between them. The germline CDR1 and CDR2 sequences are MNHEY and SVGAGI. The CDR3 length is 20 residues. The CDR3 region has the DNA TGTGCCAGCAGTTCACCCCGTGGGTCGCCCGGGCCAAGAGGAAAAGATACGCAGTATTTT. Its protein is CASSSPRGSPGPRGKDTQYF.

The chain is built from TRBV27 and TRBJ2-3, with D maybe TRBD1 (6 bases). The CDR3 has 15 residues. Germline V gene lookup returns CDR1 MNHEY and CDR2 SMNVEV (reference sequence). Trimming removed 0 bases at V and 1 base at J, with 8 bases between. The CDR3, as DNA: TGTGCCAGCAGTTTATCGGGGGCTGGCACAGATACGCAGTATTTT. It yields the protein CASSLSGAGTDTQYF.

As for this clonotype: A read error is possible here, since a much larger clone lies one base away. The CDR3 loop reads CASSERVRWDEQYF. The CDR3 DNA reads as TGTGCCAGTAGTGAAAGGGTACGGTGGGACGAGCAGTACTTC. The V call is TRBV19, the J call TRBJ2-7, with D hard to call. In germline, CDR1 is LNHDA, CDR2 SQIVND (reference sequence). The CDR3 loop spans 14 amino acids. Deletions cut 5 bases from V and 5 bases from J, with 16 bases between.

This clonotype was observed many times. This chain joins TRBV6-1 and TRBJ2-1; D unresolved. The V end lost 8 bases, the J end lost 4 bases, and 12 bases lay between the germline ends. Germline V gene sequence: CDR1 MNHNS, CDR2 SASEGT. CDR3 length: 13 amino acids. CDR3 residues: CASAGPAYNEQFF. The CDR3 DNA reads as TGTGCCAGCGCCGGACCGGCGTACAATGAGCAGTTCTTC.

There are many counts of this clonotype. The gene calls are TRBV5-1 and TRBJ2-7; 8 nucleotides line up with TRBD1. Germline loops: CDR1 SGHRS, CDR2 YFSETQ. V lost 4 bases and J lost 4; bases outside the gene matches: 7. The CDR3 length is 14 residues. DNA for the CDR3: TGCGCCAGCAGCCTCAGGACAGGGAGGTACGAGCAGTACTTC. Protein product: CASSLRTGRYEQYF.